Sequencing of this T cell receptor beta chain was carried out in a study of identical twins. Points from the study as a whole: Recombination models fit unrelated individuals' TCR alpha sharing but underestimated twins'. The study reached conclusions through statistical analysis that was cross-sectional, not following the same donors.

The CDR3 length is 18 residues. CDR1 is SGHRS and CDR2 is YFSETQ in the germline V gene. Trimming took 0 bases from V and 10 from J; bases not matched to a gene: 18. MiXCR, applied by TCRdb to the 5' RACE reads, yields one record per CDR3 protein. There are roughly 240,000 distinct CDR3 sequences in the sample; around 6.6% occur only once, and 3.5% to 4% lies in the top ten. This clonotype came up many times. Its antigen is still unknown. These same data were also listed under a study on yellow fever vaccine responses in identical twins.

The receptor was derived from a woman aged 18-35 years in good health. Sequencing was done on a sample of memory (CD45RO+) T cells sorted from blood. The chain recombines TRBV5-1 with TRBJ2-1; TRBD2 matches at 8 bases. CDR3 nucleotide sequence: TGCGCCAGCAGCTTGGTCGGCACCCAAGCGGGGGAGTTCTGGGAGCAGTTCTTC. This codes for CASSLVGTQAGEFWEQFF.